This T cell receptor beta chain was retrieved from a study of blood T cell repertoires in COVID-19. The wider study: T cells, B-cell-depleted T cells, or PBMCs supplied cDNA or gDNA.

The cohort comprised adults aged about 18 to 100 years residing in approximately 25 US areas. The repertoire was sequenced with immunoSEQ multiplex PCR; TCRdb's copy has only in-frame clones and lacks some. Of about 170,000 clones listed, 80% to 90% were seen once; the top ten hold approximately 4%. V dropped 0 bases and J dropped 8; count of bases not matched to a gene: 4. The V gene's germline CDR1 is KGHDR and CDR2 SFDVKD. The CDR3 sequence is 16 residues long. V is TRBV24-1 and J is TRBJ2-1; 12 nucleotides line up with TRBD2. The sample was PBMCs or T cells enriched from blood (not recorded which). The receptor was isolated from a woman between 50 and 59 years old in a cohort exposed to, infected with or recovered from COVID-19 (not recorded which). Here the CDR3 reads CATSDLATSGSDEQFF. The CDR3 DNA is TGTGCCACCAGTGATTTGGCGACTAGCGGGAGCGATGAGCAGTTCTTC.